This is a list of T cell receptor beta chains from one sample in a study of blood T cell repertoires in COVID-19. Here immunoSEQ multiplex PCR was the method, and the copy in TCRdb shows in-frame clones only, minus some. Of around 250,000 clones in the sample, over 80% were seen once. The sample comprised PBMCs or T cells enriched from blood (not recorded which). The source of these receptors is a human donor in a cohort exposed to, infected with or recovered from COVID-19 (not recorded which). The donor label of this sample is uncertain. CDR3s include the opening cysteine and the closing phenylalanine or tryptophan. D genes are given only for firm matches. Clone size appears in some rows only: once, few, many, or a class for an expanded clone.

TRBD1,-,TRBV13,TRBJ2-7,TGTGCCAGCAGCTCAAGACAGGGATTCTACGAGCAGTACTTC,CASSSRQGFYEQYF
TRBD1,-,TRBV7-8,TRBJ1-6,TGTGCCAGCAGCTTAATCGGGACAGGGATTTCACCCCTCCACTTT,CASSLIGTGISPLHF
-,-,TRBV3-1/TRBV3-2,TRBJ2-7,TGTGCCAGCAGCCTTCTCAGGGGGGCGGGCGAGCAGTACTTC,CASSLLRGAGEQYF
-,-,TRBV12-5,TRBJ1-2,TGTGCTAGTGGTTTAGTTAGGGGCAACTATGGCTACACCTTC,CASGLVRGNYGYTF
TRBD1,few,TRBV7-6,TRBJ2-3,TGTGCCAGCAGCTCGAACCCTGGACAGGGGTCTCTGTATTTT,CASSSNPGQGSLYF
TRBD2,once,TRBV30,TRBJ2-1,TGTGCCTGGAGCTCACAGCGGGGCAATGAGCAGTTCTTC,CAWSSQRGNEQFF
-,once,TRBV7-2,TRBJ2-4,TGTGCCAGCAGCTTAGCGCACAGTAGCGGAGCAGGAAACATTCAGTACTTC,CASSLAHSSGAGNIQYF
TRBD1,-,TRBV30,TRBJ2-6,TGTGCCTGGAGTCTTCTCGGACAGGGAAAGAAACTCTCTGGGGCCAACGTCCTGACTTTC,CAWSLLGQGKKLSGANVLTF
TRBD1,-,TRBV29-1,TRBJ1-1,TGCAGCGTTGTTGGACAGGCTCATGAAGCTTTCTTT,CSVVGQAHEAFF
TRBD1,-,TRBV6-4,TRBJ1-1,TGTGCCAGCAGTGCCGGGACAGAGAACACTGAAGCTTTCTTT,CASSAGTENTEAFF
-,-,TRBV3-1/TRBV3-2,TRBJ2-7,TGTGCCAGCAGCCGCAGGGCCGAGCAGTACTTC,CASSRRAEQYF
TRBD1,-,TRBV5-6,TRBJ2-2,TGTGCCAGCAGCCCGGACAGGGGTTTGAGTACCGGGGAGCTGTTTTTT,CASSPDRGLSTGELFF
TRBD1,-,TRBV2,TRBJ1-2,TGTGCCAGCAGTGGATTTGGACAGGGTGGCTACACCTTC,CASSGFGQGGYTF
-,once,TRBV21-1,TRBJ1-3,TGTGCCAGCAGCACCCCCCCCGAAGCAGCGAACACCATATATTTT,CASSTPPEAANTIYF
-,-,TRBV4-1,TRBJ1-5,TGCGCCAGCAGCCTGGACAGCCCATATAGCAATCAGCCCCAGCATTTT,CASSLDSPYSNQPQHF
TRBD1,once,TRBV27,TRBJ1-3,TGTGCCAGCAGTCCCGGACAGGGAAAACCCTCTGGAAACACCATATATTTT,CASSPGQGKPSGNTIYF
-,-,TRBV4-1,TRBJ1-5,TGCGCCAGCAGCCAAGAGGGGCATAGCAATCAGCCCCAGCATTTT,CASSQEGHSNQPQHF
-,few,TRBV19,TRBJ1-2,TGTGCCAGTAGTACACAGGGAATTGGCTACACCTTC,CASSTQGIGYTF
TRBD1,-,TRBV7-9,TRBJ2-7,TGTGCCAGCAGCCCATACTCAGGACAGGGGGCGCTTGAGCAGTACTTC,CASSPYSGQGALEQYF
-,-,TRBV30,TRBJ1-2,TGTGCCTGGAGTGTAAACAGGGTAGTCTATGGCTACACCTTC,CAWSVNRVVYGYTF
-,-,TRBV30,TRBJ2-7,TGTGCCTGTTCGACAGTTCCCTACGAGCAGTACTTC,CACSTVPYEQYF
-,-,TRBV25-1,TRBJ1-2,TGTGCCAGCAGTGAATTAGGGGGATCGGATAACTATGGCTACACCTTC,CASSELGGSDNYGYTF
TRBD1,once,TRBV6-1,TRBJ1-5,TGTGCCAGCAGTTCGACAGGGGCCAGCAATCAGCCCCAGCATTTT,CASSSTGASNQPQHF
TRBD2,few,TRBV9,TRBJ2-1,TGTGCCAGCACCCCCGCGGGGGAAAATGAGCAGTTCTTC,CASTPAGENEQFF
TRBD2,once,TRBV4-2,TRBJ2-7,TGTGCCAGCAGCCAAGAGACAGGGGGACTAGCGGCCTACGAGCAGTACTTC,CASSQETGGLAAYEQYF
TRBD1,-,TRBV7-6,TRBJ1-3,TGTGCCAGCAGTCCACTGGAGGACAGGGCGACCTCTGGAAACACCATATATTTT,CASSPLEDRATSGNTIYF
TRBD1,-,TRBV24-1,TRBJ2-5,TGTGCCACCAGTGATTTCTTCCCGGGACAGGGGAGGCGCAGGGTGGAGACCCAGTACTTC,CATSDFFPGQGRRRVETQYF
-,-,TRBV5-6,TRBJ1-2,TGTGCCAGCAGCCAGGACAACCTACTCGCTTATGGCTACACCTTC,CASSQDNLLAYGYTF
TRBD2,-,TRBV19,TRBJ2-2,TGTGCCAGTAGTACTACTAGCGGGGGGAACACCGGGGAGCTGTTTTTT,CASSTTSGGNTGELFF
-,few,TRBV24-1,TRBJ2-7,TGTGCCACCAGTGATCCTACAGGGCAGAGACCTTTTTACGAGCAGTACTTC,CATSDPTGQRPFYEQYF
TRBD2,-,TRBV30,TRBJ2-1,TGTGCCATATATCGATTTGCGGGGGGGTTCTACAATGAGCAGTTCTTC,CAIYRFAGGFYNEQFF
TRBD1,-,TRBV4-2,TRBJ1-2,TGTGCCAGCAGCCAAGCAGGACAGGGGGCGAAAGGCTACACCTTC,CASSQAGQGAKGYTF
TRBD1,-,TRBV3-1/TRBV3-2,TRBJ2-7,TGTGCCAGCAGCCCAGGGACAGGTGCCTACGAGCAGTACTTC,CASSPGTGAYEQYF
-,once,TRBV5-1,TRBJ1-6,TGCGCCAGCAGAGGAGGGGTGGGAGCTGAGTCACCCCTCCACTTT,CASRGGVGAESPLHF
TRBD2,-,TRBV5-1,TRBJ2-7,TGCGCCAGCACCTCAGCGGGAGGGCTTTACGAGCAGTACTTC,CASTSAGGLYEQYF
-,once,TRBV20-1,TRBJ1-1,TGCAGTGCTAGTGAGGGACGGGGGTATCTGAACACTGAAGCTTTCTTT,CSASEGRGYLNTEAFF
-,-,TRBV12-5,TRBJ1-2,TGTGCTAGTGGCCCTCCTCTTGGGTTATGGAGCGGCTACACCTTC,CASGPPLGLWSGYTF
TRBD2,-,TRBV18,TRBJ2-3,TGTGCCAGCTCACCAACTAGCGGGGGACGCACAGATACGCAGTATTTT,CASSPTSGGRTDTQYF
TRBD1,-,TRBV19,TRBJ1-6,TGTGCCAGTACTGAGGGGGCGCGGGGAAGGTCACCCCTCCACTTT,CASTEGARGRSPLHF
-,-,TRBV28,TRBJ1-1,TGTGCCAGCAGTACCCTCCGGGGGGCGCAGAACACTGAAGCTTTCTTT,CASSTLRGAQNTEAFF
-,-,TRBV4-3,TRBJ2-3,TGCGCCAGCAGCCAAGGAGATCGAGACACAGATACGCAGTATTTT,CASSQGDRDTDTQYF
TRBD1,-,TRBV24-1,TRBJ2-1,TGTGCCACCAGTGACCCGACAGGGGAATCCTCCTACAATGAGCAGTTCTTC,CATSDPTGESSYNEQFF
-,-,TRBV19,TRBJ1-2,TGTGCCAGTAGTACCACAGGGAACTATGGCTACACCTTC,CASSTTGNYGYTF
-,-,TRBV24-1,TRBJ1-2,TGTGCCACCAGTGATTTGTCCGGTTCCTACACCTTC,CATSDLSGSYTF
-,-,TRBV7-2,TRBJ1-6,TGTGCCAGCAGCTTAAGCGGGTATAATTCACCCCTCCACTTT,CASSLSGYNSPLHF
-,-,TRBV12-3/TRBV12-4,TRBJ1-2,TGTGCCAGCACGGAAAGGGGCTATGGCTACACCTTC,CASTERGYGYTF
-,-,TRBV5-1,TRBJ2-5,TGCGCCAGCAGCTTGTCGGGGATGCAAGAGACCCAGTACTTC,CASSLSGMQETQYF
TRBD1,-,TRBV7-9,TRBJ1-2,TGTGCCAGCAGCCTTTCTCCCGGGACAGGGAACTATGGCTACACCTTC,CASSLSPGTGNYGYTF
-,-,TRBV30,TRBJ2-7,TGTGCCTGGTCAGAAAGAGGGTCCTACGAGCAGTACTTC,CAWSERGSYEQYF
TRBD2,-,TRBV5-5,TRBJ2-1,TGTGCCAGCAGCTTGGGAGCGGGGAACTACAATGAGCAGTTCTTC,CASSLGAGNYNEQFF
TRBD2,-,TRBV18,TRBJ2-3,TGTGCCAGCTCACCGACTAGCGGGGGCACAGATACGCAGTATTTT,CASSPTSGGTDTQYF
TRBD1,-,TRBV19,TRBJ1-2,TGTGCCAGTAGTATCACGACAGGGTCTAACTATGGCTACACCTTC,CASSITTGSNYGYTF
-,-,TRBV11-2,TRBJ1-6,TGTGCCAGCAGCCAGAATGGGGGCCGCGCTCTCCACTTT,CASSQNGGRALHF
-,-,TRBV28,TRBJ2-3,TGTGCCAGCAGTTCCCCACTCGGAGATACGCAGTATTTT,CASSSPLGDTQYF
-,-,TRBV12-3/TRBV12-4,TRBJ1-4,TGTGCCAGCAGTTTTGGCAGGGATGAAAAACTGTTTTTT,CASSFGRDEKLFF
-,once,TRBV9,TRBJ1-1,TGTGCCAGCAGCCCCGACGCCGGGGAGAGTGAAGCTTTCTTT,CASSPDAGESEAFF
TRBD1,-,TRBV4-2,TRBJ2-2,TGTGCCAGCAGCCAAGATATGTCGAGGGGGCTCACCGGGGAGCTGTTTTTT,CASSQDMSRGLTGELFF
TRBD1,-,TRBV7-9,TRBJ2-7,TGTGCCAGCAGCCCCCCCGGGACAGGGAACGAGCAGTACTTC,CASSPPGTGNEQYF